Shown below are 24 T cell receptor beta chains from a single sample sequenced in a study of blood T cell repertoires in COVID-19 (dated by TCRdb to 2020 to 2022). Library prep was done by the immunoSEQ multiplex PCR assay. Sourced from immuneACCESS, this table was stored by TCRdb with only in-frame sequences that have V and J called. A share of the clones is absent; for the studies checked, an unresolved V gene accounts for under half, and the remainder has no known explanation. In all, the sample holds about 13,000 clones, and roughly 90% of those were seen once. The ten largest account for about 15% of the sample. The sequencing sample was made of peripheral blood. These receptors were obtained from a human donor in a cohort sampled during active COVID-19.

The J gene is TRBJ2-4, the V gene TRBV27, with D perhaps matching TRBD2 (5 bases). V lost 2 bases and J 1 base, leaving 15 bases between the germline ends. There are 17 residues in the CDR3. The germline V gene has CDR1 MNHEY and CDR2 SMNVEV (reference sequence). CDR3 DNA sequence: TGTGCCAGCAGTTTAAGCGGCTCGCCTATGGCCAAAAACATTCAGTACTTC. As protein: CASSLSGSPMAKNIQYF.

This sequence joins TRBV5-5 and TRBJ2-3; TRBD1 aligns across 8 bases. This CDR3 has 16 residues. V lost 4 bases to trimming and J lost 4 bases; unmatched junction nucleotides: 11. In germline, CDR1 is SGHKS, CDR2 YYEKEE (reference sequence). The CDR3 DNA reads TGTGCCAGCAGCCTGAAGCCGGGACAGGTATCAGATACGCAGTATTTT. This translates into CASSLKPGQVSDTQYF.

The J gene is TRBJ1-1, the V gene TRBV10-3, with a possible D match to TRBD1 (5 bases). CDR3 size: 15 residues. Germline V gene data show CDR1 as ENHRY and CDR2 as SYGVKD. Trimming took 3 bases from V and 7 from J, leaving 18 bases between them. DNA of the CDR3: TGTGCCATCAGTGATCCCGCTGAGCCACAGGTTGAAGCTTTCTTT. Amino acids: CAISDPAEPQVEAFF.

This chain links TRBV6-4 with TRBJ2-3, with TRBD1 as a possible D gene (6 bases). The CDR3 spans 14 residues. Trimming took off 7 bases at V and 2 bases at J, with 13 bases between the two ends. The V gene's germline CDR1 is MRHNA and CDR2 SNTAGT. The CDR3 DNA is TGTGCCAGCAAGAGGGACAAATACACAGATACGCAGTATTTT. This encodes CASKRDKYTDTQYF.

V and J are TRBV29-1 and TRBJ2-7; possibly TRBD2 for D (6 bases). The ends were cut back, 3 bases at V and 7 bases at J, with 19 bases in the middle. The germline gives CDR1 SQVTM, CDR2 ANQGSEA. This CDR3 region has 14 residues. The CDR3 loop is CSVEKSGAGGEQYF. In nucleotides, the CDR3 is TGCAGCGTTGAGAAATCGGGTGCTGGAGGGGAGCAGTACTTC.

The genes are TRBV5-1 and TRBJ1-1; maybe TRBD1 (5 bases). V was trimmed by 3 bases and J by 3 bases, leaving 18 bases between them. The CDR3 totals 16 residues. Germline V CDR1 and CDR2: SGHRS, YFSETQ. This CDR3 is CASSSLAQGSDTEAFF. CDR3 coding DNA: TGCGCCAGCAGCTCCTTAGCCCAGGGTTCGGACACTGAAGCTTTCTTT.

The chain couples TRBV19 to TRBJ2-2; 8 bases are shared with TRBD1. After removal of 7 bases from V and 3 bases from J, the junction contained 7 bases not matched to a gene. Per germline, CDR1 LNHDA and CDR2 SQIVND (reference sequence). The CDR3 consists of 15 residues. CDR3: CASNPAGGYTGELFF. The CDR3 DNA is TGTGCCAGTAATCCGGCAGGGGGCTACACCGGGGAGCTGTTTTTT.

The genes are TRBV10-1 and TRBJ2-3, with 7 bases identical to TRBD1. Trimming at V came to 3 bases and at J to 5 bases, leaving 5 bases not matched to a gene. CDR1 is WNHNN and CDR2 is SYGVQD in the germline V gene (reference sequence). The CDR3 covers 14 residues. CDR3 region: CASSDRNRGDTQYF. The CDR3 DNA follows: TGCGCCAGCAGTGATCGGAACAGGGGAGATACGCAGTATTTT.

The chain links TRBV19 to TRBJ2-1; 8 bases are shared with TRBD1. Germline CDR1 and CDR2: LNHDA and SQIVND (reference sequence). The ends lost 7 bases at V and 6 bases at J; junction bases unmatched: 8. There are 14 residues in the CDR3. The CDR3 DNA reads as TGTGCCAGTACCTGGGGCAGGGGGCTCAATGAGCAGTTCTTC. Translation gives CASTWGRGLNEQFF.

This chain connects TRBV6-2 or TRBV6-3 to TRBJ2-7; 9 bases line up with TRBD1. Looked up from germline, CDR1 is MNHEY and CDR2 is SVGEGT. Trimming took 6 bases from V and 6 from J; bases not matched to a gene: 9. The CDR3 sequence is 14 residues long. The CDR3 sequence: CASSPRGQGSEQYF. DNA for the CDR3: TGTGCCAGCAGCCCCAGAGGACAGGGGTCCGAGCAGTACTTC.

The V call is TRBV28, the J call TRBJ1-5, with TRBD1 as a possible D gene (5 bases). Germline V gives CDR1 MDHEN, CDR2 SYDVKM. V was shortened by 4 bases and J by 5 bases, with 12 bases between the two germline ends. The CDR3 is 14 amino acids. In nucleotides, the CDR3 is TGTGCCAGCAGTTCAAGCCAGGGCGATCAGCCCCAGCATTTT. Amino acids: CASSSSQGDQPQHF.

This rearrangement joins TRBV5-6 to TRBJ1-1, with 9 nucleotides matching TRBD1. Germline V lookup: CDR1 SGHDT, CDR2 YYEEEE. This CDR3 contains 18 residues. The junction had 16 bases not matched to a gene; V was cut back by 2 bases and J by 5 bases. The CDR3 is CASSLSTKGQGWETEAFF. Here the CDR3 DNA reads TGTGCCAGCAGCTTAAGTACCAAAGGACAGGGGTGGGAAACTGAAGCTTTCTTT. The variable domain in full, completed from reference TRBV5-6 and TRBJ1-1, reads DAGVTQSPTHLIKTRGQQVTLRCSPKSGHDTVSWYQQALGQGPQFIFQYYEEEERQRGNFPDRFSGHQFPNYSSELNVNALLLGDSALYLCASSLSTKGQGWETEAFFGQGTRLTVV.

The J gene is TRBJ2-6, the V gene TRBV27, with 7 bases matching TRBD1. Per germline, CDR1 MNHEY and CDR2 SMNVEV (reference sequence). V shed 6 bases, J shed 0 bases, and the junction held 11 bases outside the gene matches. This CDR3 is 18 amino acids long. For the CDR3, the DNA is TGTGCCAGCAGCTCAAGCAGGACAGGTCTCTCTGGGGCCAACGTCCTGACTTTC. Amino acid sequence: CASSSSRTGLSGANVLTF. Based on the CDR3 plus reference TRBV27 and TRBJ2-6, the full variable domain is EAQVTQNPRYLITVTGKKLTVTCSQNMNHEYMSWYRQDPGLGLRQIYYSMNVEVTDKGDVPEGYKVSRKEKRNFPLILESPSPNQTSLYFCASSSSRTGLSGANVLTFGAGSRLTVL.

This chain links TRBV6-5 with TRBJ2-3; weak D call: TRBD2 (6 bases). The CDR3 length is 11 residues. Germline V CDR1 and CDR2: MNHEY, SVGAGI. V was trimmed by 6 bases and J by 10 bases, leaving 11 bases between them. The CDR3 spells CASRLGSAQYF. The DNA for the CDR3 is TGTGCCAGCAGACTCGGGAGTGCGCAGTATTTT.

The rearrangement uses TRBV10-1 and TRBJ2-3; 8 bases are shared with TRBD2. Germline trimming cut 4 bases from V and 5 bases from J; bases unmatched to any gene: 8. Looked up from germline, CDR1 is WNHNN and CDR2 is SYGVQD (reference sequence). The CDR3 runs to 15 residues. The CDR3 protein is CASSGPGLVGDTQYF. Here the CDR3 DNA reads TGCGCCAGCAGTGGCCCGGGACTAGTAGGAGATACGCAGTATTTT.

J is TRBJ2-1 and V is TRBV28; 11 bases align to TRBD2. In germline, CDR1 is MDHEN, CDR2 SYDVKM. J lost 6 bases, V lost 6 bases, and 7 bases had no gene match. The CDR3 is 15 amino acids. The CDR3 protein is CASRWGLADFNEQFF. CDR3 nucleotides: TGTGCCAGCAGATGGGGACTAGCGGATTTCAATGAGCAGTTCTTC.

This clone was observed a handful of times. The rearrangement uses TRBV3-1 (or the pseudogene TRBV3-2) and TRBJ2-7; 7 nucleotides match TRBD2. CDR1 is LGHDT, CDR2 YNNKEL, per germline (reference sequence). This CDR3 region has 12 residues. Trimming at V came to 4 bases and at J to 6 bases, leaving 3 bases not matched to a gene. CDR3 residues: CASSPGEGEQYF. The CDR3 DNA reads TGTGCCAGCAGCCCTGGGGAGGGCGAGCAGTACTTC.

The chain carries TRBV10-3 and TRBJ2-1; 8 nucleotides align to TRBD2. Germline CDR1 ENHRY, CDR2 SYGVKD. Trimming removed 5 bases from V and 2 bases from J; junction bases left unmatched: 5. This CDR3 is built from 15 residues. CDR3 region: CAISRVSGTYNEQFF. In DNA form, the CDR3 reads TGTGCCATCAGTAGAGTTAGCGGGACCTACAATGAGCAGTTCTTC.

This clone occurred once. The chain couples TRBV7-9 to TRBJ2-3, with TRBD2 matching over 9 bases. V shed 5 bases and J 6 bases; nucleotides not matched to a gene: 9. Germline CDR1 is SEHNR and CDR2 is FQNEAQ (reference sequence). This CDR3 is built from 15 residues. The CDR3 DNA reads TGTGCCAGCAGCCCCAAGGCGGGGGGGGCGGATACGCAGTATTTT. This codes for CASSPKAGGADTQYF.

The chain employs TRBV11-2 and TRBJ1-2; 8 bases are a match to TRBD1. The CDR3 consists of 14 residues. Germline trimming cut 5 bases from V and 2 bases from J; bases unmatched to any gene: 4. Germline lookup yields CDR1 SGHAT and CDR2 FQNNGV. The CDR3 region is CASSRGQENYGYTF. Written as DNA, the CDR3 is TGTGCCAGCAGCCGGGGACAGGAAAACTATGGCTACACCTTC. Filled out from reference TRBV11-2 and TRBJ1-2, the complete variable domain reads EAGVAQSPRYKIIEKRQSVAFWCNPISGHATLYWYQQILGQGPKLLIQFQNNGVVDDSQLPKDRFSAERLKGVDSTLKIQPAKLEDSAVYLCASSRGQENYGYTFGSGTRLTVV.

V gene TRBV5-4 combines with J gene TRBJ1-4; possible D gene TRBD1, 6 bases. The CDR3 runs to 18 residues. Looked up from germline, CDR1 is SGHNT and CDR2 is YYREEE (reference sequence). The V end was cut by 2 bases, the J end by 1 base, with 18 bases between. The CDR3 loop is CASSFSARGRGTNEKLFF. For the CDR3, the DNA is TGTGCCAGCAGCTTTAGTGCCAGGGGAAGGGGAACTAATGAAAAACTGTTTTTT.

The chain joins TRBV4-1 to TRBJ1-1; weak D call: TRBD1 (6 bases). CDR1 and CDR2 from the germline V gene are MGHRA and YSYEKL. V was cut by 4 bases and J by 8 bases, with 17 bases left in between. The CDR3 loop spans 14 amino acids. The CDR3 coding sequence is TGCGCCAGCAGCCGGGGAACGGGGACACCCGAAGCTTTCTTT. Its protein is CASSRGTGTPEAFF.

This chain uses TRBV28 with TRBJ2-7; D gene ambiguous. Germline V gene sequence: CDR1 MDHEN, CDR2 SYDVKM. The V end lost 7 bases, the J end lost 2 bases, and 15 bases lay between the germline ends. The CDR3 loop spans 14 amino acids. CDR3 sequence (DNA): TGTGCCAGCACGCAAGCTGGCGGAACCTACGAGCAGTACTTC. As protein: CASTQAGGTYEQYF.

V and J are TRBV15 and TRBJ2-7; D unresolved. CDR1 and CDR2 from the germline V gene are LNHNV and YYDKDF (reference sequence). V shed 0 bases and J shed 7 bases, with 10 bases lying between them. The CDR3 is 13 amino acids. The CDR3 region has the DNA TGTGCCACCAGCAGAGATCAGGCCAGAGAGCAGTACTTC. Amino acid sequence: CATSRDQAREQYF.